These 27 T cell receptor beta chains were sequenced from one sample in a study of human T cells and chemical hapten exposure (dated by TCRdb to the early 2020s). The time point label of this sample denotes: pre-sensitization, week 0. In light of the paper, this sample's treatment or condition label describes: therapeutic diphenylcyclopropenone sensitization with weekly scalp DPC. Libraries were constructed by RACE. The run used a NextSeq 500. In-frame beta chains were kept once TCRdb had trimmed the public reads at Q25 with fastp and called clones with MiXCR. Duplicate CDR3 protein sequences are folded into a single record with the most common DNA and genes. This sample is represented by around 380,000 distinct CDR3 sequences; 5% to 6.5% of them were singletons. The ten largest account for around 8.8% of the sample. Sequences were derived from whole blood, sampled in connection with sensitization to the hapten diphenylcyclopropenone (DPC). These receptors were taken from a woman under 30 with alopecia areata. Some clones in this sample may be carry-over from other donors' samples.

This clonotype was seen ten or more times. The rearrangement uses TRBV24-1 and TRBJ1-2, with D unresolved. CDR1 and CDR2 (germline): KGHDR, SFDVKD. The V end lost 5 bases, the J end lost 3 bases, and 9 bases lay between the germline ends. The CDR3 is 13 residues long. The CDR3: CATSVGQDYGYTF. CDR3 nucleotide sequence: TGTGCCACCAGTGTAGGGCAGGACTATGGCTACACCTTC.

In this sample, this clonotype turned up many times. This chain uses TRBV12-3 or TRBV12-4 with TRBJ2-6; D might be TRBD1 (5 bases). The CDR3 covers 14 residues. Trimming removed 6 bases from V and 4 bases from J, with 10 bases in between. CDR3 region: CASSQGPGANVLTF. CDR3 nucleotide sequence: TGTGCCAGCAGCCAGGGCCCCGGGGCCAACGTCCTGACTTTC.

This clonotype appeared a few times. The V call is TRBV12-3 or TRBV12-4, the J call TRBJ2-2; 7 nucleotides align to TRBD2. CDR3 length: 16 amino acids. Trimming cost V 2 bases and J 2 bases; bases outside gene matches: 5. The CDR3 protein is CASSLRGGPNTGELFF. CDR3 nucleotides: TGTGCCAGCAGTTTACGCGGGGGTCCCAACACCGGGGAGCTGTTTTTT.

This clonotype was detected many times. This CDR3 is CASSAVGAQQDTQYF. CDR3 in DNA: TGTGCCAGCAGCGCCGTGGGGGCGCAGCAAGATACGCAGTATTTT. This chain connects TRBV9 to TRBJ2-3; the D gene is possibly TRBD1 (6 bases). This CDR3 has 15 amino acids. The V gene lost 3 bases and the J gene lost 5 bases, with 16 bases spanning the gap. Germline V gene data show CDR1 as SGDLS and CDR2 as YYNGEE.

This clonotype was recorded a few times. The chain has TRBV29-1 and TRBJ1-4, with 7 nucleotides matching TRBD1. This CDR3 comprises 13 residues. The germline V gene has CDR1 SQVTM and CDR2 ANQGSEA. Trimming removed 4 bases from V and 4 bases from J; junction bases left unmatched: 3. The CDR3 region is CSVAGGGNEKLFF. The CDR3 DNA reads TGCAGCGTTGCAGGGGGAGGTAATGAAAAACTGTTTTTT.

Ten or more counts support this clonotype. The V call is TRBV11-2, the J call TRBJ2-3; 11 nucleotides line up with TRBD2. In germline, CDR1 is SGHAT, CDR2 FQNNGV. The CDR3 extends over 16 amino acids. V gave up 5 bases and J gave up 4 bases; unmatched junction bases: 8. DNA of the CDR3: TGTGCCAGCAGCCATCAGCCGGGACTAGCGGCAGATACGCAGTATTTT. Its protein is CASSHQPGLAADTQYF.

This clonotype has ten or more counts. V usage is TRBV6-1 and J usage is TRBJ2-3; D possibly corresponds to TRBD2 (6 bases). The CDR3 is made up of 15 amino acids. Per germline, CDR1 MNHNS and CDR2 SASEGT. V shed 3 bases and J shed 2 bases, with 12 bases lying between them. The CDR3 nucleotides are TGTGCCAGCAGTGACGGGACTTCCCACACAGATACGCAGTATTTT. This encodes CASSDGTSHTDTQYF.

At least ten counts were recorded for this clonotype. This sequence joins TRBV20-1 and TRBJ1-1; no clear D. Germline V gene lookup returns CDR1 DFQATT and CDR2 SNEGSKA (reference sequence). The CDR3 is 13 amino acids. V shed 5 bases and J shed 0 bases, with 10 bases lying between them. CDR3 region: CSAHAGLNTEAFF. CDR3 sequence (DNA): TGCAGTGCTCACGCGGGGTTGAACACTGAAGCTTTCTTT.

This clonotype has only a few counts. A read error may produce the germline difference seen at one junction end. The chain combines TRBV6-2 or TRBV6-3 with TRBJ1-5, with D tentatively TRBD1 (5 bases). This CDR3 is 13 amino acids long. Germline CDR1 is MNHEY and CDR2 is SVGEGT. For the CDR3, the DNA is TGTGCCAGCAGTCTCTCACCAGGGACCCTTGGGAATTTT. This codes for CASSLSPGTLGNF.

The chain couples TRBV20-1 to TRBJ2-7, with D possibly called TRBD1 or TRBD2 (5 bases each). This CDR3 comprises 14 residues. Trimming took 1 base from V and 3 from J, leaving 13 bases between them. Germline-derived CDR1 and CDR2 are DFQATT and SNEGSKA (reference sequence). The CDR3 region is CSARANRGVYEQYF. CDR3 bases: TGCAGTGCTAGAGCCAACCGAGGGGTCTACGAGCAGTACTTC.

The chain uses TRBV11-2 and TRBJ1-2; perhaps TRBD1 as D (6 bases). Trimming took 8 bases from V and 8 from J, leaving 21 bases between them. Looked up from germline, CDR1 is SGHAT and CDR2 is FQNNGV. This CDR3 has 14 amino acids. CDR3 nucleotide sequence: TGTGCCAGCTCCCCCGGGACCCCAGGGGAAGGCTACACCTTC. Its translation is CASSPGTPGEGYTF.

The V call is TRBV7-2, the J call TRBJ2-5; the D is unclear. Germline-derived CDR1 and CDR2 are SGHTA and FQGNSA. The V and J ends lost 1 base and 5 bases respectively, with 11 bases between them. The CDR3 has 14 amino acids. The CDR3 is CASSLDGKTETQYF. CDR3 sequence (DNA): TGTGCCAGCAGCTTAGACGGCAAAACGGAGACCCAGTACTTC. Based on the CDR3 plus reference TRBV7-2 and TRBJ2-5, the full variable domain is GAGVSQSPSNKVTEKGKDVELRCDPISGHTALYWYRQSLGQGLEFLIYFQGNSAPDKSGLPSDRFSAERTGGSVSTLTIQRTQQEDSAVYLCASSLDGKTETQYFGPGTRLLVL.

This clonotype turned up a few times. The CDR3 coding sequence is TGCAGTGCGAGTATGGGACACACCTCGGGCACTGAAGCTTTCTTT. Translating it yields CSASMGHTSGTEAFF. V gene TRBV20-1 combines with J gene TRBJ1-1; possible D gene TRBD1, 6 bases. V dropped 6 bases and J dropped 4 bases, with 21 bases sitting between them. There are 15 residues in the CDR3. CDR1 and CDR2 (germline): DFQATT, SNEGSKA (reference sequence).

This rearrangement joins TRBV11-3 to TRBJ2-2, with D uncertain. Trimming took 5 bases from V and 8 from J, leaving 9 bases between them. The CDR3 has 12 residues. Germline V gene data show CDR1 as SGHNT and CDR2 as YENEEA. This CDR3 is CASSPHRGELFF. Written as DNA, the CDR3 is TGTGCCAGCAGCCCACATCGAGGGGAGCTGTTTTTT.

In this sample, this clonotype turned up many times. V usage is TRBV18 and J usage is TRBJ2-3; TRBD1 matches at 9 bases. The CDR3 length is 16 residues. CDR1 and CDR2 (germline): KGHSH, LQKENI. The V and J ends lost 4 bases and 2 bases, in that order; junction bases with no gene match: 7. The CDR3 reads CASSRQGQGPTDTQYF. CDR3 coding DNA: TGTGCCAGCTCACGCCAAGGACAGGGGCCCACAGATACGCAGTATTTT.

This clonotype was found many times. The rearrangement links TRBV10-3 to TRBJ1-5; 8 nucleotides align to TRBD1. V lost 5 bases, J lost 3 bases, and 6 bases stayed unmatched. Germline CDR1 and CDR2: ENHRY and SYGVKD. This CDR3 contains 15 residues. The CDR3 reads CAISTGQGVNQPQHF. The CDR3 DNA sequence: TGTGCCATCAGTACTGGACAGGGCGTCAATCAGCCCCAGCATTTT.

The CDR3 loop reads CASSQEDSSVGNEQFF. The CDR3 DNA is TGTGCCAGCAGCCAAGAAGACAGCTCGGTGGGGAATGAGCAGTTCTTC. The rearrangement links TRBV3-1 to TRBJ2-1, with D tentatively TRBD1 (5 bases). The germline V gene has CDR1 LGHDT and CDR2 YNNKEL (reference sequence). With 0 bases removed from V and 7 bases from J, the gap between germline ends came to 16 bases. The CDR3 sequence is 16 residues long.

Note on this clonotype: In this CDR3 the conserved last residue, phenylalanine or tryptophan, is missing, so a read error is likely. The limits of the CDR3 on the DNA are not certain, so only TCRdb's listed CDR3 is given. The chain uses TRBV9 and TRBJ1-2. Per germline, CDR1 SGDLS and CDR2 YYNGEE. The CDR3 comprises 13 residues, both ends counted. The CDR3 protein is CASSVEWGGEPPA.

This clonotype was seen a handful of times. Written as DNA, the CDR3 is TGTGCCAGCAGCTTGGGCCCGCGGAAGGATGGTGGCTACACCTTC. Translating gives CASSLGPRKDGGYTF. The chain has TRBV5-6 and TRBJ1-2; D not certain. The ends were cut back, 0 bases at V and 7 bases at J, with 16 bases in the middle. There are 15 residues in the CDR3. The germline gives CDR1 SGHDT, CDR2 YYEEEE.

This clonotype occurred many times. The CDR3 DNA sequence: TGCGCCAGCACCGACAGTTTTGAAGCTTTCTTT. Translation gives CASTDSFEAFF. The V and J genes are TRBV5-1 and TRBJ1-1; TRBD1 is a possible D gene (5 bases). CDR1 is SGHRS, CDR2 YFSETQ, per germline. The germline V and J ends were trimmed by 6 bases and 7 bases, with 10 bases remaining between them. CDR3 length: 11 amino acids.

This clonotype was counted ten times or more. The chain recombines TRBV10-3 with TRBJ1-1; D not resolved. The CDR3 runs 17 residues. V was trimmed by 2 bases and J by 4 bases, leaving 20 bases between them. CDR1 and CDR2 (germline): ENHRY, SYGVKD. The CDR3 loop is CAISETPPGLRGTEAFF. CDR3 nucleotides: TGTGCCATCAGTGAGACGCCCCCGGGCCTTCGGGGCACTGAAGCTTTCTTT.

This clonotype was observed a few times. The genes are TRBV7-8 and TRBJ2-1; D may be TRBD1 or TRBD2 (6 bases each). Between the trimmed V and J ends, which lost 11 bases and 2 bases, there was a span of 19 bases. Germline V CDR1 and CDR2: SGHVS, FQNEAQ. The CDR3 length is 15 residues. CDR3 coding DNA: TGTGCCTGTAAGATGTGGGGGGCCACCTACAATGAGCAGTTCTTC. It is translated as CACKMWGATYNEQFF.

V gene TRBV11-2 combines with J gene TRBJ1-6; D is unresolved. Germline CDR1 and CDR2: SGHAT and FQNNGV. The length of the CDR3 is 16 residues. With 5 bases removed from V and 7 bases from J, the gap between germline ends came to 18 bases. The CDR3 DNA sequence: TGTGCCAGCAGCGAGCACGAGAAGGCGGGGAATTCACCCCTCCACTTT. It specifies CASSEHEKAGNSPLHF.

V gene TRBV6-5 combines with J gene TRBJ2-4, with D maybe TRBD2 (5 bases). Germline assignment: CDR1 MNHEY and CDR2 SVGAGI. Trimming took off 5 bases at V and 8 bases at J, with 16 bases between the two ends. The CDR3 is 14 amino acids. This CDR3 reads CASSETDGRDIQYF. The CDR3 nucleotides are TGTGCCAGCAGTGAGACGGACGGGCGGGACATTCAGTACTTC.

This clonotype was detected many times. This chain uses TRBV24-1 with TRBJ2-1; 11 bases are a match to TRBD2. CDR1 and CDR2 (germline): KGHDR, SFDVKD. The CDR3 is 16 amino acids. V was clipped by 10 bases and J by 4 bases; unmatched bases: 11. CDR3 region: CATVAGGPHTYNEQFF. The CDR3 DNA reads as TGTGCCACGGTAGCGGGGGGGCCTCATACGTACAATGAGCAGTTCTTC.

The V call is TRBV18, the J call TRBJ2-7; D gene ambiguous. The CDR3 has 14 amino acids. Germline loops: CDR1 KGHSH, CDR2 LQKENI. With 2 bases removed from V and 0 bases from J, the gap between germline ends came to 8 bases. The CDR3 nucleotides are TGTGCCAGCTCACCAACACTCAGCTCCTACGAGCAGTACTTC. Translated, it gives CASSPTLSSYEQYF.

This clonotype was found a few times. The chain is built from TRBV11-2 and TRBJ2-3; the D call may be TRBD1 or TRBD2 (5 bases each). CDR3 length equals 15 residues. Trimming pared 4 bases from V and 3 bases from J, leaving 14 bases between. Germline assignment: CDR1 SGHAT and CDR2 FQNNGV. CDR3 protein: CASSYWGRETDTQYF. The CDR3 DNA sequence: TGTGCCAGCAGCTACTGGGGCAGGGAGACAGATACGCAGTATTTT.